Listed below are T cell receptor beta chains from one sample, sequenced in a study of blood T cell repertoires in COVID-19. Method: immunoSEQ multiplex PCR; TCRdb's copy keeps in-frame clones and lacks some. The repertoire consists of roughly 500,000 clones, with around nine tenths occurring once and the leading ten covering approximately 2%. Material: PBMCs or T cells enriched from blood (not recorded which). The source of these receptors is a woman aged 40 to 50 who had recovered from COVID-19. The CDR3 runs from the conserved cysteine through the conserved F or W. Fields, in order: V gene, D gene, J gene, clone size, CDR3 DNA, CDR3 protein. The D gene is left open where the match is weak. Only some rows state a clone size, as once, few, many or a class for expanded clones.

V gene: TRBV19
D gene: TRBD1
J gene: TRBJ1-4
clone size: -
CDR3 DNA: TGTGCCAGTAGGGACAGGGCGTATGAAAAACTGTTTTTT
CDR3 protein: CASRDRAYEKLFF

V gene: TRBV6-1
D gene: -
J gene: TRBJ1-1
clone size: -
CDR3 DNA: TGTGCCAGCAGTGAAGGGGTCGGGGCTTTCTTT
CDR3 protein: CASSEGVGAFF

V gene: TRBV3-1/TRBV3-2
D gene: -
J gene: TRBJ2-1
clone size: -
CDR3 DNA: TGTGCCAGCAGTTTCGGACTGGAGAGAGAGTTCTTC
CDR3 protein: CASSFGLEREFF

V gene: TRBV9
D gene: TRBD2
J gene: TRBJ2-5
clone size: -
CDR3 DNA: TGTGCCAGCAGCGTGGTCCCTGCGGGGGGCCGAGTAATGTACCAAGAGACCCAGTACTTC
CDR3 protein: CASSVVPAGGRVMYQETQYF

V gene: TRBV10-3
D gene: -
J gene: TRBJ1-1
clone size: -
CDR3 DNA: TGTGCCATCAGGATTGGGGGGATGGTGACTGAAGCTTTCTTT
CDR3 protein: CAIRIGGMVTEAFF

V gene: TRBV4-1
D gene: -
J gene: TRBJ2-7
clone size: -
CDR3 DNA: TGCGCCAGCAGCCAAGTACTAGCCGTGCTCGAGCAGTACTTC
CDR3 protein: CASSQVLAVLEQYF

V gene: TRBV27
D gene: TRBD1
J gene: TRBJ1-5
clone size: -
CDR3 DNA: TGTGCCAGCAGTCCGCTTCGACAGGGAAATCAGCCCCAGCATTTT
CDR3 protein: CASSPLRQGNQPQHF

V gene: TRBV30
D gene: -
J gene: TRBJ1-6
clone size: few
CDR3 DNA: TGTGCCTGGAGTGTAGTAAAGGGAGAGACCCTCCACTTT
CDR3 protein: CAWSVVKGETLHF

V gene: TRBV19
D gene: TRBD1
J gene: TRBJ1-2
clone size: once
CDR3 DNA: TGTGCCAGTAGTAGGGGACAGGGGGCGAACTATGGCTACACCTTC
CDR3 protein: CASSRGQGANYGYTF

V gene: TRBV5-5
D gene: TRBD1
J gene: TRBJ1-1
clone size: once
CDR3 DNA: TGTGCCAGCAGCACGGGACAGGGCGGGGCTTTCTTT
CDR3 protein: CASSTGQGGAFF

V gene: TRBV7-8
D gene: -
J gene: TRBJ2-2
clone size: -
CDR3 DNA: TGTGCCAGCAGCTTAACCAGGGGCGAAACCGGGGAGCTGTTTTTT
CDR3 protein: CASSLTRGETGELFF

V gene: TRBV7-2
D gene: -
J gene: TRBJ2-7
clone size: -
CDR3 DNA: TGTGCCAGCAGCTTAACACAATACGAGCAGTACTTC
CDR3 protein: CASSLTQYEQYF

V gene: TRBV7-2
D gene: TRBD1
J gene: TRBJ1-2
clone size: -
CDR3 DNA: TGTGCCAGCAGCTTTAAGGGACAGGGTGGAGGCTACACCTTC
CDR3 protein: CASSFKGQGGGYTF

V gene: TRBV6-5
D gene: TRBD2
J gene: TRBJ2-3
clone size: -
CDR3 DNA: TGTGCCAGCAGCGGGACTAGCGGGAACACAGATACGCAGTATTTT
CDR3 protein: CASSGTSGNTDTQYF

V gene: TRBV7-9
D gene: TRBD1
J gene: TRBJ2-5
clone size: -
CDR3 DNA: TGTGCCAGCAGCTTACCACAGGGGGCGCTGTTGTCTGAGACCCAGTACTTC
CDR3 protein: CASSLPQGALLSETQYF

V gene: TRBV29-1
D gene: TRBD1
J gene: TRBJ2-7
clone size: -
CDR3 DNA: TGCAGCGTTCGGCCTGAAGACAGGGGCTACGAGCAGTACTTC
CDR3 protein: CSVRPEDRGYEQYF

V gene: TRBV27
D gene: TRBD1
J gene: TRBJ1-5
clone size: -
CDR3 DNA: TGTGCCAGCAGTTTAGACAGGGGGAGCCAGCCCCAGCATTTT
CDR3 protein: CASSLDRGSQPQHF

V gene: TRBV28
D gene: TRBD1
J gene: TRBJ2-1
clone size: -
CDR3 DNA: TGTGCCAGCAGTCCAAGGACAGGGGTAGGGAATGAGCAGTTCTTC
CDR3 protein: CASSPRTGVGNEQFF

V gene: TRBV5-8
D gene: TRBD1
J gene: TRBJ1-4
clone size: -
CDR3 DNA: TGTGCCAGCAGCTTGTGGTCCAGGGGGACAGCTAATGAAAAACTGTTTTTT
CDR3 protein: CASSLWSRGTANEKLFF

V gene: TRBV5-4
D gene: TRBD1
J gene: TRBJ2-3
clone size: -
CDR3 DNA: TGTGCCAGCAGCTTGACACAGGGGAACACAGATACGCAGTATTTT
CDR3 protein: CASSLTQGNTDTQYF

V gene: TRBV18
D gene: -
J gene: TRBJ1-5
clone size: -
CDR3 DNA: TGTGCCAGCTCACCACCGGGGGGGGATAGCAATCAGCCCCAGCATTTT
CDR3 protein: CASSPPGGDSNQPQHF

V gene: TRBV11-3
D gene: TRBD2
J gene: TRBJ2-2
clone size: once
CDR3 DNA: TGTGCCAGCAGCTTAGGACTAGCGGGAGATACCGGGGAGCTGTTTTTT
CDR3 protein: CASSLGLAGDTGELFF

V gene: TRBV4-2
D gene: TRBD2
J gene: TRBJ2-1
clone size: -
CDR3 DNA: TGTGCCAGCAGCCAAGAAAGAGGGAGTCGGGAGGGGTGGAATGAGCAGTTCTTC
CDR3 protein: CASSQERGSREGWNEQFF

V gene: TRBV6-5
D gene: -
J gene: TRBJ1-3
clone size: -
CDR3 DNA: TGTGCCAGCGGAAGAACAGGGTCTGGAAACACCATATATTTT
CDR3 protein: CASGRTGSGNTIYF

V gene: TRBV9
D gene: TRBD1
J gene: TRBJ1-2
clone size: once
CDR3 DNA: TGTGCCAGCAGCGGACAGGGTCGGTACACCTTC
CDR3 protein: CASSGQGRYTF

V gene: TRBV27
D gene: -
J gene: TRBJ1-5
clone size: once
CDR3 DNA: TGTGCCAGCAGTTTACGGAGAAGGAGGGATGGGAGCAATCAGCCCCAGCATTTT
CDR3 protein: CASSLRRRRDGSNQPQHF

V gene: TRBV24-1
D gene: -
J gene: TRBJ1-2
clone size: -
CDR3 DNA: TGTGCCACCAGTGATGGGCAGTACTCTAACTATGGCTACACCTTC
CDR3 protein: CATSDGQYSNYGYTF

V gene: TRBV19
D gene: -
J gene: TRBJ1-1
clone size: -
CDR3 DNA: TGTGCCAGTAGTATCATGGGTAGGGGCACTGAAGCTTTCTTT
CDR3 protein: CASSIMGRGTEAFF

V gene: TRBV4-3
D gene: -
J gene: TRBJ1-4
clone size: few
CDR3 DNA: TGCGCCAGCAGCCTACCGGGATACAATGAAAAACTGTTTTTT
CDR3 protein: CASSLPGYNEKLFF

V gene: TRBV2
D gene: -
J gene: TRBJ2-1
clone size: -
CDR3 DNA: TGTGCCAGCACCCAGGACTACGAGCAGTTCTTC
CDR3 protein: CASTQDYEQFF

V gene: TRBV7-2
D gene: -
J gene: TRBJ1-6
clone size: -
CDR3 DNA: TGTGCCAGCAGCTTAGTTGAGGGTTCACCCCTCCACTTT
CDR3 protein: CASSLVEGSPLHF

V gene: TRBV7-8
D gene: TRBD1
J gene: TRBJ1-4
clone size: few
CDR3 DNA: TGTGCCAGCAGTCAGGGGGCAACTAATGAAAAACTGTTTTTT
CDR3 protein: CASSQGATNEKLFF

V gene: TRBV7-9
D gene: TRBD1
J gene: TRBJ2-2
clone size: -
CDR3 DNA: TGTGCCAGCAGCCTACCGGACAGGGACACCGGGGAGCTGTTTTTT
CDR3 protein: CASSLPDRDTGELFF

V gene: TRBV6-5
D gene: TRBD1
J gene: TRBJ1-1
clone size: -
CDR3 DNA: TGTGCCAGCACGGACAGGGGGCGAGGGGACACTGAAGCTTTCTTT
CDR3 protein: CASTDRGRGDTEAFF

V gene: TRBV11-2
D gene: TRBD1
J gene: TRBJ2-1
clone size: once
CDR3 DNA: TGTGCCAGCAGCGATCATCAGGGGGTGGGTGAGCAGTTCTTC
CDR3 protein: CASSDHQGVGEQFF

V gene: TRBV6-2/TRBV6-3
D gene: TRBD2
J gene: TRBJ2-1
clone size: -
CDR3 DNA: TGTGCCAGCAGTCTCCTCCCGGGACTAGCGGGAGGGACTGGGGACAATGAGCAGTTCTTC
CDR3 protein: CASSLLPGLAGGTGDNEQFF

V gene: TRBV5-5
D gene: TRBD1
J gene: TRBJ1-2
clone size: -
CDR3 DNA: TGTGCCAGCAGCCAACGACCGGGACAGGGATATGGCTACACCTTC
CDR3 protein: CASSQRPGQGYGYTF

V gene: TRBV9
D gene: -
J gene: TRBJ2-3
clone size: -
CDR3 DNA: TGTGCCAGCAGTGTGGCGGGCCCAGATACGCAGTATTTT
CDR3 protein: CASSVAGPDTQYF

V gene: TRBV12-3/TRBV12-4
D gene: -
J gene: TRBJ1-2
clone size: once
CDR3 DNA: TGTGCCAGCAGCCCCCTTAACTATGGCTACACCTTC
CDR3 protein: CASSPLNYGYTF

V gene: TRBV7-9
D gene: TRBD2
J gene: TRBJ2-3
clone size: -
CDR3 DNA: TGTGCCAGCAGCTGGACGGGACTAGCCTCCACAGATACGCAGTATTTT
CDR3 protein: CASSWTGLASTDTQYF

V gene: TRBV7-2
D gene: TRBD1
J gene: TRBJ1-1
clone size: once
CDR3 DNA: TGTGCCAGCAGCCCCCGAAGGGGCGGACAGGCCTATGAAGCTTTCTTT
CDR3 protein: CASSPRRGGQAYEAFF

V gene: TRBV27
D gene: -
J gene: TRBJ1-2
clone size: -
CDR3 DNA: TGTGCCAGCACTTCATCAGGGGCCGATATTGTCTATGGCTACACCTTC
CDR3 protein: CASTSSGADIVYGYTF

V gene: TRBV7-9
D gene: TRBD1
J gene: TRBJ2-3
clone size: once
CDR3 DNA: TGTGCCAGCAGCCTGACAGGGGCTCTGGGGGATACGCAGTATTTT
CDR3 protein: CASSLTGALGDTQYF

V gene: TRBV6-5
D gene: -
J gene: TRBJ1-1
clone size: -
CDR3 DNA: TGTGCCAGCACCCAAGATCTATACACTGAAGCTTTCTTT
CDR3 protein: CASTQDLYTEAFF

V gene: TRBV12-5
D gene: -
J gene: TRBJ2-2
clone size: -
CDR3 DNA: TGTGCTAGTGCCCTTCTGGCAACCGGGGAGCTGTTTTTT
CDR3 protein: CASALLATGELFF

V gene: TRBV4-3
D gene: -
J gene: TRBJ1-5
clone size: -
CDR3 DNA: TGCGCCAGCAGCCAGGCCCCCCATCAGCCCCAGCATTTT
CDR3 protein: CASSQAPHQPQHF

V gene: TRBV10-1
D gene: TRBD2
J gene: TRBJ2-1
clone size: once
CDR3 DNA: TGCGCCAGCAGTGAGGGGCTAGCGGGAGGGAAATTGGACAATGAGCAGTTCTTC
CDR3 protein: CASSEGLAGGKLDNEQFF

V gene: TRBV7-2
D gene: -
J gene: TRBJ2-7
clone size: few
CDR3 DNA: TGTGCCAGCAGCTTACCATCTAGGACACTGCCCGAGCAGTACTTC
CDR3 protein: CASSLPSRTLPEQYF

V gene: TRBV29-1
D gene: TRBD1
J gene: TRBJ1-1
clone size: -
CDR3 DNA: TGCAGCGTTTCCGGGCGGACAGGGAACACTGAAGCTTTCTTT
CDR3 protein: CSVSGRTGNTEAFF

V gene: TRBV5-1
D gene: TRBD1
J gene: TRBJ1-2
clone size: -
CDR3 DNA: TGCGCCAGCAGCTACAACGCCGGACAGGAGGCAAACTATGGCTACACCTTC
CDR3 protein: CASSYNAGQEANYGYTF

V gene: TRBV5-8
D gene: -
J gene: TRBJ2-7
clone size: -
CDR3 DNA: TGTGCCAGCAGTCTGCGGGGCCTGCGGCACGAGCAGTACTTC
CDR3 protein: CASSLRGLRHEQYF

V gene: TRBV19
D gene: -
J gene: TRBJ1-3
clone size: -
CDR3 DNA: TGTGCCAGTAGTATATCGGGAACCTCTGGAAACACCATATATTTT
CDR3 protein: CASSISGTSGNTIYF

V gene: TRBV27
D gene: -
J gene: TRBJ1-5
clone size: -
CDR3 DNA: TGTGCCAGCACCGAAGGGGAAGCTATTATCAATCAGCCCCAGCATTTT
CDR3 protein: CASTEGEAIINQPQHF

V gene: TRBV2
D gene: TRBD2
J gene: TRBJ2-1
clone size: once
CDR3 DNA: TGTGCCAGCCCTGCGGGAGAGGGCAATGAGCAGTTCTTC
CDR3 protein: CASPAGEGNEQFF

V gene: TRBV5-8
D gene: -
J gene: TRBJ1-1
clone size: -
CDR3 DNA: TGTGCCAGCAGCTGGGTCGGGGAAACGAACACTGAAGCTTTCTTT
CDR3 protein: CASSWVGETNTEAFF

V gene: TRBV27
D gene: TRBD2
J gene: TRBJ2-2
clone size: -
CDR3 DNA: TGTGCCAGCAGCCCCGGGACTAGCGGGTCGGGGGAGCTGTTTTTT
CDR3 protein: CASSPGTSGSGELFF

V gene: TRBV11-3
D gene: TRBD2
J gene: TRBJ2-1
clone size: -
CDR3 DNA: TGTGCCAGCAGCCCTGGGGGACTAGCCTTCAATGAGCAGTTCTTC
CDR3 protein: CASSPGGLAFNEQFF